The 20 T cell receptor beta chains presented below share a single source sample, sequenced in a study of technical replicates of blood from a few donors. Data came from immunoSEQ multiplex PCR; TCRdb stores just in-frame clones and leaves some out. The sample lists about 84,000 clones; 98% were seen once. The sample was T cells isolated from PBMCs. The receptor source for this set is a human donor in good health.

The chain carries TRBV18 and TRBJ1-2; no reliable D call. CDR3 size: 14 residues. Germline-derived CDR1 and CDR2 are KGHSH and LQKENI. V lost 1 base and J lost 5, with 11 bases in between. The CDR3 is CASSPLPDQYGYTF. The CDR3 bases are TGTGCCAGCTCACCACTTCCAGATCAGTATGGCTACACCTTC. The complete variable domain, with remaining parts taken from reference TRBV18 and TRBJ1-2, reads NAGVMQNPRHLVRRRGQEARLRCSPMKGHSHVYWYRQLPEEGLKFMVYLQKENIIDESGMPKERFSAEFPKEGPSILRIQQVVRGDSAAYFCASSPLPDQYGYTFGSGTRLTVV.

This chain joins TRBV28 and TRBJ1-2, with TRBD1 matching 9 bases. This CDR3 spans 12 amino acids. V gave up 10 bases and J gave up 6 bases; unmatched junction bases: 6. Germline CDR1 and CDR2: MDHEN and SYDVKM. The CDR3 sequence: CAIRQGGNGYTF. The DNA of the CDR3 is TGTGCCATCAGACAGGGGGGAAATGGCTACACCTTC.

The chain is built from TRBV29-1 and TRBJ2-1; TRBD2 aligns across 7 bases. With 4 bases clipped from V and 5 bases from J, the junction kept 20 bases outside the gene matches. This CDR3 has 18 amino acids. The germline V gene encodes CDR1 SQVTM and CDR2 ANQGSEA. CDR3 sequence (DNA): TGCAGCGTTGCCGGTCGTCTTAGGGCTAGCGGACTCGACAATGAGCAGTTCTTC. Residues: CSVAGRLRASGLDNEQFF.

This clone appeared a single time. The chain couples TRBV13 to TRBJ2-3, with 7 bases aligning to TRBD2. This CDR3 contains 16 residues. Trimming took 0 bases from V and 4 from J; bases not matched to a gene: 7. Germline-derived CDR1 and CDR2 are PRHDT and FYEKMQ (reference sequence). CDR3 residues: CASSLGPGGGADTQYF. CDR3 nucleotides: TGTGCCAGCAGCTTAGGCCCGGGGGGAGGTGCAGATACGCAGTATTTT.

V gene TRBV6-5 combines with J gene TRBJ1-5; the match to TRBD1 covers 8 bases. V lost 8 bases to trimming and J lost 7 bases; unmatched junction nucleotides: 4. The CDR3 contains 12 residues. The germline V gene has CDR1 MNHEY and CDR2 SVGAGI. CDR3: CASWTGNQPQHF. CDR3 in DNA: TGTGCCAGCTGGACAGGGAACCAGCCCCAGCATTTT.

The chain employs TRBV30 and TRBJ1-1; D not certain. Trimming took off 2 bases at V and 4 bases at J, with 5 bases between the two ends. This CDR3 contains 11 residues. The germline V gene encodes CDR1 GTSNPN and CDR2 SVGIG (reference sequence). CDR3 residues: CAWSSITEAFF. The CDR3 bases are TGTGCCTGGAGTTCAATCACTGAAGCTTTCTTT.

The gene calls are TRBV11-2 and TRBJ1-2; D is perhaps TRBD1 (5 bases). Trimming took off 1 base at V and 7 bases at J, with 13 bases between the two ends. Germline V gene data show CDR1 as SGHAT and CDR2 as FQNNGV. This CDR3 has 14 amino acids. CDR3 residues: CASSLAGRDFGYTF. CDR3 bases: TGTGCCAGCAGCTTAGCAGGCAGGGATTTTGGCTACACCTTC.

In this sample, this clone turned up a few times. The chain recombines TRBV10-1 with TRBJ1-6, with 7 bases lining up with TRBD1. This CDR3 has 13 amino acids. The V and J ends lost 7 bases and 6 bases, in that order; junction bases with no gene match: 3. The germline gives CDR1 WNHNN, CDR2 SYGVQD (reference sequence). CDR3: CASTRDSNSPLHF. CDR3 sequence (DNA): TGCGCCAGCACGAGGGACAGTAATTCACCCCTCCACTTT.

This CDR3 is CASSSSLFFPGETQYF. DNA for the CDR3: TGTGCCAGCAGTTCCTCCTTATTTTTCCCCGGAGAGACCCAGTACTTC. The gene calls are TRBV27 and TRBJ2-5; unclear D gene. In germline, CDR1 is MNHEY, CDR2 SMNVEV (reference sequence). This CDR3 region has 16 residues. V dropped 4 bases and J dropped 4 bases, with 19 bases sitting between them.

This chain uses TRBV7-6 with TRBJ2-7; 9 bases fit TRBD1. The CDR3 length is 15 residues. Germline V gene lookup returns CDR1 SGHVS and CDR2 FNYEAQ. V shed 2 bases and J 3 bases; nucleotides not matched to a gene: 5. CDR3 amino acids: CASSLSGQGNYEQYF. CDR3 bases: TGTGCCAGCAGCTTATCGGGACAGGGTAACTACGAGCAGTACTTC.

This chain connects TRBV25-1 to TRBJ1-1; tentatively, D is TRBD1 (5 bases). V lost 3 bases to trimming and J lost 5 bases, with 10 bases between them. The CDR3 spans 13 residues. Germline CDR1 reads MGHDK; CDR2 reads SYGVNS. In nucleotides, the CDR3 is TGTGCCAGCAGTGAGGGGGGTAGGACTGAAGCTTTCTTT. It encodes CASSEGGRTEAFF.

The V gene is TRBV28, the J gene TRBJ1-5; tentatively, D is TRBD1 (6 bases). The V gene's germline CDR1 is MDHEN and CDR2 SYDVKM. CDR3 length equals 18 residues. V shed 6 bases and J shed 2 bases, with 23 bases lying between them. CDR3 in DNA: TGTGCCAGCAGCAGCTGGGACATGGGCTTGAATGGCAATCAGCCCCAGCATTTT. It translates to CASSSWDMGLNGNQPQHF. Complete variable domain (other parts from reference TRBV28 and TRBJ1-5): DVKVTQSSRYLVKRTGEKVFLECVQDMDHENMFWYRQDPGLGLRLIYFSYDVKMKEKGDIPEGYSVSREKKERFSLILESASTNQTSMYLCASSSWDMGLNGNQPQHFGDGTRLSIL.

The V gene is TRBV28, the J gene TRBJ2-2; possible D gene TRBD2, 5 bases. V lost 5 bases to trimming and J lost 7 bases, with 17 bases between them. Germline values: CDR1 MDHEN, CDR2 SYDVKM. The CDR3 is 15 amino acids. CDR3 protein: CASSPLRVNDGELFF. The CDR3 DNA follows: TGTGCCAGCAGTCCCCTGCGGGTCAACGACGGGGAGCTGTTTTTT.

This clone has only one observation. DNA of the CDR3: TGTGCCAGCAGTTACGGCAGCTATGGCTACACCTTC. Residues: CASSYGSYGYTF. The chain has TRBV6-5 and TRBJ1-2; D is ambiguous. Germline V lookup: CDR1 MNHEY, CDR2 SVGAGI. This CDR3 has 12 amino acids. The V end lost 2 bases, the J end lost 4 bases, and 5 bases lay between the germline ends.

The rearrangement links TRBV28 to TRBJ2-7, with a tentative D call TRBD2 (5 bases). The V end lost 3 bases, the J end lost 0 bases, and 9 bases lay between the germline ends. The CDR3 spans 14 residues. Germline V gives CDR1 MDHEN, CDR2 SYDVKM. The CDR3 protein is CASSFRGSSYEQYF. The CDR3 nucleotides read TGTGCCAGCAGTTTCCGCGGGTCCTCCTACGAGCAGTACTTC.

This sequence joins TRBV11-3 and TRBJ2-7, with TRBD1 matching over 7 bases. Germline trimming cut 5 bases from V and 0 bases from J; bases unmatched to any gene: 7. This CDR3 comprises 15 residues. Germline CDR1 and CDR2: SGHNT and YENEEA. CDR3 in DNA: TGTGCCAGCAGCCCAAGACAGGGTTCCTCCTACGAGCAGTACTTC. Translating gives CASSPRQGSSYEQYF.

The CDR3, as DNA: TGTGCCAGCAGCCCCCGGGGCAGGGGAAAGGAAGCTTTCTTT. Encoded protein: CASSPRGRGKEAFF. The chain uses TRBV13 and TRBJ1-1; TRBD1 might be the D (6 bases). V lost 5 bases and J lost 8, with 18 bases in between. Germline values: CDR1 PRHDT, CDR2 FYEKMQ (reference sequence). The CDR3 is 14 amino acids.

This chain uses TRBV30 with TRBJ1-1; D is unclear. The ends were cut back, 4 bases at V and 7 bases at J, with 7 bases in the middle. CDR3 length equals 10 residues. Germline CDR1 is GTSNPN and CDR2 is SVGIG (reference sequence). The CDR3 DNA is TGTGCCTGGACCCCTCTTGAAGCTTTCTTT. It yields the protein CAWTPLEAFF.

The chain uses TRBV7-9 and TRBJ1-2; D may be TRBD1 (5 bases). CDR1 is SEHNR, CDR2 FQNEAQ, per germline (reference sequence). V shed 2 bases and J shed 5 bases, with 18 bases lying between them. This CDR3 comprises 16 residues. CDR3 DNA: TGTGCCAGCAGCTTATGGGACGGAGGGAGTGGATATGGCTACACCTTC. Its translation: CASSLWDGGSGYGYTF.

The chain links TRBV10-1 to TRBJ2-3, with D tentatively TRBD1 (6 bases). The CDR3 extends over 16 amino acids. The germline gives CDR1 WNHNN, CDR2 SYGVQD (reference sequence). Trimming took off 0 bases at V and 6 bases at J, with 16 bases between the two ends. CDR3 sequence: CASSESDRSMGDTQYF. The CDR3 DNA follows: TGCGCCAGCAGTGAGTCTGACAGGAGTATGGGGGATACGCAGTATTTT.